A single sample gave rise to the 26 T cell receptor beta chains below, sequenced in a study of blood T cells in healthy people across ages. Alongside a J-beta primer mix, a sample-barcoded 5' primer served in a second PCR lasting roughly 6 to 11 cycles. TCRdb reanalysed the 5' RACE reads using MiXCR and keeps one entry per CDR3 protein. This table holds hundreds of thousands of distinct CDR3 sequences, over 20% found once. The sequencing sample was made of blood. Source of these receptors: a man in his 70s in good health.

V is TRBV5-5 and J is TRBJ2-1; 7 nucleotides align to TRBD2. The CDR3 contains 16 residues. The trim removed 0 bases at V and 4 bases at J, leaving 7 bases unmatched. In germline, CDR1 is SGHKS, CDR2 YYEKEE (reference sequence). The CDR3 DNA follows: TGTGCCAGCAGCTTGGCTGGCGGGAGTATTTACAATGAGCAGTTCTTC. The encoded protein is CASSLAGGSIYNEQFF.

J is TRBJ1-2 and V is TRBV20-1; 10 bases agree with TRBD1. Germline loops: CDR1 DFQATT, CDR2 SNEGSKA (reference sequence). The CDR3 has 14 amino acids. J lost 3 bases, V lost 5 bases, and 6 bases had no gene match. The DNA for the CDR3 is TGCAGTGCTGGAAGGACAGGGGGTTACTATGGCTACACCTTC. Protein: CSAGRTGGYYGYTF.

The V and J genes are TRBV3-1 and TRBJ2-1, with 12 bases fitting TRBD2. Trimming took 1 base from V and 14 from J; bases not matched to a gene: 9. There are 15 residues in the CDR3. CDR1 and CDR2 from the germline V gene are LGHDT and YNNKEL (reference sequence). This CDR3 reads CASSQASGRVKSEFF. CDR3 sequence (DNA): TGTGCCAGCAGCCAAGCTAGCGGGAGGGTAAAATCAGAGTTCTTC.

This clonotype came up a few times. The CDR3 nucleotides are TGTGCCAGCAGCCCTCTAGCGGGAGGCTCGTTGGAGCAGTACTTC. Translating it yields CASSPLAGGSLEQYF. The genes are TRBV3-1 and TRBJ2-7; TRBD2 agrees at 11 bases. The CDR3 extends over 15 amino acids. Trimming at V came to 4 bases and at J to 7 bases, leaving 9 bases not matched to a gene. The germline CDR1 and CDR2 sequences are LGHDT and YNNKEL (reference sequence).

This clonotype has a handful of counts. The V gene is TRBV18, the J gene TRBJ2-5; no clear D gene. Trimming took 2 bases from V and 0 from J, leaving 7 bases between them. The CDR3 length is 14 residues. Germline lookup yields CDR1 KGHSH and CDR2 LQKENI. CDR3 DNA sequence: TGTGCCAGCTCACCAGCCAGTTACCAAGAGACCCAGTACTTC. Residues: CASSPASYQETQYF.

J is TRBJ2-5 and V is TRBV20-1; 8 bases map to TRBD2. J gave up 4 bases and V 3 bases, and 10 bases lay outside the gene matches. The CDR3 covers 15 residues. Germline V gives CDR1 DFQATT, CDR2 SNEGSKA (reference sequence). CDR3 nucleotides: TGCAGTGCTAGCCCTGAGACTAGCGTGGGAGAGACCCAGTACTTC. Protein product: CSASPETSVGETQYF.

The V gene is TRBV4-3, the J gene TRBJ2-3; no definite D call. Germline V gene lookup returns CDR1 LGHNA and CDR2 YSLEER. V shed 4 bases and J shed 4 bases, with 12 bases lying between them. The CDR3 has 14 amino acids. CDR3 in DNA: TGCGCCAGCAGCCGCCGACTCGCCCCAGATACGCAGTATTTT. This encodes CASSRRLAPDTQYF.

This chain connects TRBV9 to TRBJ2-5, with D unresolved. The last part of the DNA fits TRBJ2-7 better; the J call may be wrong. Germline V lookup: CDR1 SGDLS, CDR2 YYNGEE. The CDR3 runs 14 residues. CDR3 nucleotides: TGTGCCAGCAGCGTATCGGCGGATTCCTACGAGCAGTACTTC. It codes for CASSVSADSYEQYF.

The rearrangement links TRBV6-5 to TRBJ2-2, with 7 bases that match TRBD2. Germline assignment: CDR1 MNHEY and CDR2 SVGAGI. The CDR3 is 14 amino acids. Trimming at V came to 1 base and at J to 4 bases, leaving 0 bases not matched to a gene. The CDR3 nucleotides are TGTGCCAGCAGTTACTTAGCGGGCACCGGGGAGCTGTTTTTT. This translates into CASSYLAGTGELFF.

This clonotype was recorded a few times. The V call is TRBV20-1, the J call TRBJ2-5; the D gene is possibly TRBD2 (6 bases). The germline V and J ends were trimmed by 3 bases and 7 bases, with 9 bases remaining between them. The germline CDR1 and CDR2 sequences are DFQATT and SNEGSKA (reference sequence). The CDR3 contains 11 residues. The CDR3 coding sequence is TGCAGTGCTAGGGGGACTGGGACCCAGTACTTC. Amino acid sequence: CSARGTGTQYF.

The CDR3 reads CASSPRATGANEKLFF. The CDR3 DNA reads as TGTGCCAGCTCACCACGGGCGACAGGGGCAAATGAAAAACTGTTTTTT. V gene TRBV18 combines with J gene TRBJ1-4; 8 positions match TRBD1. Germline lookup yields CDR1 KGHSH and CDR2 LQKENI. With 1 base clipped from V and 5 bases from J, the junction kept 6 bases outside the gene matches. This CDR3 is built from 16 residues.

This clonotype has a handful of counts. The chain is built from TRBV5-1 and TRBJ2-2; weak D call: TRBD2 (6 bases). Trimming left V 3 bases short and J 6 bases short, with 12 bases between. Per the germline V gene, CDR1 is SGHRS and CDR2 is YFSETQ. This CDR3 has 14 amino acids. The CDR3 DNA is TGCGCCAGCAGCTCGGAGAGCGGGCCCGGGGAGCTGTTTTTT. Protein product: CASSSESGPGELFF.

The gene calls are TRBV6-6 and TRBJ2-5; 8 bases match TRBD1. Trimming removed 5 bases from V and 4 bases from J; junction bases left unmatched: 9. CDR3 length equals 15 residues. The germline V gene has CDR1 MNHNY and CDR2 SVGAGI (reference sequence). CDR3 DNA: TGTGCCAGCAGTCGGACAGGGAGTTTCATAGAGACCCAGTACTTC. Translated, it gives CASSRTGSFIETQYF.

The V and J genes are TRBV5-1 and TRBJ1-4; TRBD1 might be the D (5 bases). V gave up 4 bases and J gave up 8 bases, with 12 bases separating them. Germline CDR1 is SGHRS and CDR2 is YFSETQ. CDR3 size: 13 residues. CDR3: CASSAPDNEKLFF. CDR3 in DNA: TGCGCCAGCAGCGCCCCGGACAACGAAAAACTGTTTTTT. The whole variable domain, filled in from reference TRBV5-1 and TRBJ1-4, reads KAGVTQTPRYLIKTRGQQVTLSCSPISGHRSVSWYQQTPGQGLQFLFEYFSETQRNKGNFPGRFSGRQFSNSRSEMNVSTLELGDSALYLCASSAPDNEKLFFGSGTQLSVL.

The sample holds a few counts of this clonotype. The rearrangement uses TRBV9 and TRBJ2-1; the D gene could be TRBD1 or TRBD2 (5 bases each). The J call may be incorrect, as the DNA end agrees better with TRBJ2-5. The V gene's germline CDR1 is SGDLS and CDR2 YYNGEE. This CDR3 is 15 amino acids long. CDR3: CASSAWDGTQETQYF. CDR3 nucleotides: TGTGCCAGCAGCGCCTGGGACGGCACTCAAGAGACCCAGTACTTC.

The V and J genes are TRBV4-1 and TRBJ2-5, with 11 bases aligning to TRBD2. The CDR3 is 16 amino acids. The germline V gene has CDR1 MGHRA and CDR2 YSYEKL. V trimming: 5 bases; J trimming: 2 bases; junction bases outside the gene matches: 7. The CDR3 bases are TGCGCCAGCAGCGCCCCCGGGACTAGCGGACAAGAGACCCAGTACTTC. Amino acid sequence: CASSAPGTSGQETQYF.

This clonotype was counted ten times or more. The genes are TRBV4-2 and TRBJ2-5; possible D gene TRBD2, 5 bases. V was trimmed by 2 bases and J by 2 bases, leaving 15 bases between them. The CDR3 spans 16 residues. Germline assignment: CDR1 LGHNA and CDR2 YNFKEQ. CDR3 loop: CASSQPYGSQQETQYF. CDR3 nucleotide sequence: TGTGCCAGCAGCCAACCATATGGGAGTCAACAAGAGACCCAGTACTTC.

This chain joins TRBV6-6 and TRBJ1-5, with D possibly being TRBD1 (5 bases). Germline V gene sequence: CDR1 MNHNY, CDR2 SVGAGI (reference sequence). The CDR3 extends over 14 amino acids. V lost 2 bases, J lost 4 bases, and 9 bases lay in between. Here the CDR3 reads CASSYADSNQPQHF. CDR3 DNA: TGTGCCAGCAGTTACGCCGACAGTAATCAGCCCCAGCATTTT.

The V call is TRBV7-9, the J call TRBJ1-1; weak D call: TRBD1 (5 bases). With 4 bases removed from V and 5 bases from J, the gap between germline ends came to 14 bases. The CDR3 consists of 14 residues. From germline, CDR1 is SEHNR and CDR2 FQNEAQ (reference sequence). Written as DNA, the CDR3 is TGTGCCAGCAGCTCCTTCGGGGGGGGTACTGAAGCTTTCTTT. It encodes CASSSFGGGTEAFF.

The rearrangement links TRBV2 to TRBJ1-4; TRBD1 aligns across 8 bases. This CDR3 has 15 amino acids. Germline-derived CDR1 and CDR2 are SNHLY and FYNNEI. The ends lost 7 bases at V and 6 bases at J; junction bases unmatched: 10. For the CDR3, the DNA is TGTGCCAGCACCCCCGGCGGGACAGGAGATGAAAAACTGTTTTTT. Amino acid sequence: CASTPGGTGDEKLFF.

This clonotype was detected only a few times. The rearrangement links TRBV28 to TRBJ1-4, with a possible D match to TRBD1 (5 bases). The CDR3 covers 14 residues. Germline CDR1 is MDHEN and CDR2 is SYDVKM. Trimming removed 6 bases at V and 8 bases at J, with 16 bases between. CDR3 DNA: TGTGCCAGCAGACCCGGTAGGGGTAGGGAAAAACTGTTTTTT. This encodes CASRPGRGREKLFF.

There are a few counts of this clonotype. The chain employs TRBV6-5 and TRBJ1-2, with 7 positions matching TRBD1. The junction had 7 bases not matched to a gene; V was cut back by 6 bases and J by 0 bases. Germline CDR1 reads MNHEY; CDR2 reads SVGAGI. The CDR3 runs 15 residues. CDR3 bases: TGTGCCAGCAGCCGAGGGACAGCCTCTAACTATGGCTACACCTTC. Residues: CASSRGTASNYGYTF.

The table lists this clonotype with a few counts. The chain carries TRBV7-3 and TRBJ2-7; 7 bases match TRBD2. This CDR3 spans 14 amino acids. V shed 8 bases and J 0 bases; nucleotides not matched to a gene: 7. Germline CDR1 and CDR2: SGHTA and FQGTGA. The CDR3 DNA reads TGTGCCAGCGCACCTGGACTAGTCTCCTACGAGCAGTACTTC. Amino acid sequence: CASAPGLVSYEQYF.

V gene TRBV6-5 combines with J gene TRBJ2-2; D tentatively reads TRBD1 or TRBD2 (7 bases each). The length of the CDR3 is 14 residues. The V and J ends lost 7 bases and 5 bases respectively, with 14 bases between them. Germline-derived CDR1 and CDR2 are MNHEY and SVGAGI. For the CDR3, the DNA is TGTGCCAGCACCAGACAGGGAGGGACCGGGGAGCTGTTTTTT. Amino acid sequence: CASTRQGGTGELFF.

For this clonotype: A read error is likely, as this CDR3 ends without the conserved phenylalanine or tryptophan. J is TRBJ2-5 and V is TRBV16; possibly TRBD2 for D (5 bases). The CDR3 contains 12 residues. Deletions cut 3 bases from V and 11 bases from J, with 13 bases between. The germline CDR1 and CDR2 sequences are KGHSY and FQNENV. The CDR3 DNA is TGTGCCAGCAGCCACGACTACTACGGGCAGTACCTC. Amino acid sequence: CASSHDYYGQYL.

This chain links TRBV10-3 with TRBJ2-5; TRBD2 agrees at 10 bases. V shed 5 bases and J 1 base; nucleotides not matched to a gene: 4. The CDR3 covers 15 residues. Germline V gives CDR1 ENHRY, CDR2 SYGVKD. The CDR3 reads CAISPGTSVQETQYF. In DNA, the CDR3 is TGTGCCATCAGTCCCGGGACTAGCGTCCAAGAGACCCAGTACTTC.